A selection of T cell receptor beta chains follows, all from one sample in a study of technical replicates of blood from a few donors. Method: immunoSEQ multiplex PCR; TCRdb's copy keeps in-frame clones and lacks some. The data contain about 17,000 clones, 70% to 85% of them singletons. Sequencing was carried out using PBMCs. The receptors come from a human donor in good health. Some clones in this sample may be carry-over from other donors' samples. Both conserved end residues are part of each CDR3. The D gene is left open where the match is weak. Clone size is given for some rows only: seen once, a few or many times, or a class if the clone is expanded.

clone_size j_call v_call d_call cdr3_nt cdr3_aa
few TRBJ1-2 TRBV10-2 . TGCGCCAGCAGTGAAGGGAGCAACTATGGCTACACCTTC CASSEGSNYGYTF
. TRBJ2-1 TRBV29-1 TRBD1 TGCAGCGCCCCCGAGGGGGCAGGGTGGGGCAATGAGCAGTTCTTC CSAPEGAGWGNEQFF
. TRBJ2-3 TRBV6-4 . TGTGCCAGCAGTGAAGGCGGAGGGAGCACAGATACGCAGTATTTT CASSEGGGSTDTQYF
few TRBJ1-1 TRBV30 TRBD1 TGTGCCTGGAGTGTATCGGCAGGCAGGGGGACTGAAGCTTTCTTT CAWSVSAGRGTEAFF
few TRBJ1-1 TRBV29-1 . TGCAGCGCCCGCCCGGGGGGGAACACTGAAGCTTTCTTT CSARPGGNTEAFF
. TRBJ2-1 TRBV29-1 TRBD2 TGCAGCGTTGGGACTAGCGGGAGGAGCGGGGCTGGTGAGCAGTTCTTC CSVGTSGRSGAGEQFF
. TRBJ2-1 TRBV9 TRBD2 TGTGCCAGCAGCCCGACTAGCGGGGGGGCCTATGAGCAGCTCTTC CASSPTSGGAYEQLF
. TRBJ2-7 TRBV30 TRBD2 TGTGCCTCTTCTCGGGGGGGCGAGCAGTACTTC CASSRGGEQYF
. TRBJ1-1 TRBV7-3 . TGTGCCAGCAGCCAGTCGGGGAGGGGAGCTTTCTTT CASSQSGRGAFF
. TRBJ2-5 TRBV19 TRBD2 TGTGCCACCAGTAGCGGGGAGACGGGGGAGACCCAGTACTTC CATSSGETGETQYF
. TRBJ2-7 TRBV7-8 TRBD1 TGTGCCAGCAGCCCTGACAGGGAAGAGCAGTACTTC CASSPDREEQYF
. TRBJ1-5 TRBV27 TRBD1 TGTGCCAGCAGTTTCATGACAGGGGGCAATCAGCCCCAGCATTTT CASSFMTGGNQPQHF
. TRBJ1-1 TRBV29-1 . TGCAGCGTTGAAGGACAGGAGGACACTGAAGCTTTCTTT CSVEGQEDTEAFF
. TRBJ2-7 TRBV11-3 . TGTGCCAGCAGCTTGCTAGCGATGAACGAGCAGTACTTC CASSLLAMNEQYF
. TRBJ2-1 TRBV2 TRBD2 TGTGCCAGCAGTCCTAGCGGGAACCGGGGCAATGAGCAGTTCTTC CASSPSGNRGNEQFF
. TRBJ1-2 TRBV6-1 . TGTGCCAGCGCTCGCCTAAATTATGGCTACACCTTC CASARLNYGYTF
. TRBJ2-7 TRBV7-9 . TGTGCCAGCAGCCCTTCTCACGAGCAGTACTTC CASSPSHEQYF
. TRBJ1-5 TRBV10-2 TRBD1 TGCGCCAGCAGGGTTTACAGGGGCCTAGAAAGCAATCAGCCCCAGCATTTT CASRVYRGLESNQPQHF
. TRBJ2-1 TRBV19 TRBD2 TGTGCCAGTAGTATAGGGGCTAGCGGGAGAGGATATGAGCAGTTCTTC CASSIGASGRGYEQFF
. TRBJ2-6 TRBV2 . TGTGCCAGCAGTGGGCTCTCTGGGGCCAACGTCCTGACTTTC CASSGLSGANVLTF
. TRBJ2-3 TRBV6-5 . TGTGCCAGCAGTTACTCCAGTCCCACAGATACGCAGTATTTT CASSYSSPTDTQYF
. TRBJ1-1 TRBV7-9 . TGTGCCAGCACCGTGGGCGGGGGGGCGAACACTGAAGCTTTCTTT CASTVGGGANTEAFF
. TRBJ2-2 TRBV5-1 . TGCGCCAGCAGCTTGGCGAGTAGCGCGAACACCGGGGAGCTGTTTTTT CASSLASSANTGELFF
once TRBJ2-1 TRBV29-1 TRBD2 TGCAGCGTTGTAGCGGGAGGTGGGGGATACAATGAGCAGTTCTTC CSVVAGGGGYNEQFF
. TRBJ2-7 TRBV30 TRBD2 TGTGCCTGGAGTGTAACCCGGACTAGCGGGAGGGGGCCCCACGAGCAGTACTTC CAWSVTRTSGRGPHEQYF
. TRBJ1-4 TRBV6-1 . TGTGCCAGCAGTGGACAGTCTACAACTAATGAAAAACTGTTTTTT CASSGQSTTNEKLFF
. TRBJ2-3 TRBV6-1 . TGTGCCAGCAGTGGGAGAAGGACAGATACGCAGTATTTT CASSGRRTDTQYF
. TRBJ2-1 TRBV13 TRBD2 TGTGCCAGCAGCTTAGCGGGAGGGCTCAGGAGGTCCTACAATGAGCAGTTCTTC CASSLAGGLRRSYNEQFF
once TRBJ1-1 TRBV27 . TGTGCCAGCAGTTTCTTCCTAGGAACTGAAGCTTTCTTT CASSFFLGTEAFF
. TRBJ2-1 TRBV23-1 TRBD1 TGCGCCAGCAGTCAGTCCCGGGACAGGGGAGTTTTCTACAATGAGCAGTTCTTC CASSQSRDRGVFYNEQFF
. TRBJ2-7 TRBV7-2 . TGTGCCAGCAGCTTGGGCTCGGGGGCCTACGAGCAGTACTTC CASSLGSGAYEQYF
. TRBJ2-3 TRBV12-2 . TGTGCAAGTCGCTTTTCCCGGGAGGGCCTGGAGACAGATACGCAGTATTTT CASRFSREGLETDTQYF
once TRBJ2-7 TRBV7-8 . TGTGCCAGCAGCCCAGACTACGAGCAGTACTTC CASSPDYEQYF
. TRBJ1-4 TRBV11-2 . TGTGCCAGCAGCTTCTACCCCAAGGGGAAGATTGGTGAAAAACTGTTTTTT CASSFYPKGKIGEKLFF
. TRBJ1-5 TRBV19 . TGTGCCAGTACTCACTTAAATCAGCCCCAGCATTTT CASTHLNQPQHF
. TRBJ1-2 TRBV27 TRBD1 TGTGCCAGCTCCCCCAAGACAGGGAACTATGGCTACACCTTC CASSPKTGNYGYTF
. TRBJ2-1 TRBV30 . TGTGCCTGGAGTGTCGAGGGGGCGGTGGGAGGCAATGAGCAGTTCTTC CAWSVEGAVGGNEQFF
few TRBJ2-7 TRBV2 TRBD2 TGTGCCAGCATTAGGACTAGGTCCTACGAGCAGTACTTC CASIRTRSYEQYF
. TRBJ2-2 TRBV7-9 TRBD2 TGTGCCAGCAGCTTAACGCAGGGACTAGCGGGGACCGGGGAGCTGTTTTTT CASSLTQGLAGTGELFF
. TRBJ2-7 TRBV29-1 . TGCAGCGTTGGTCCTGGAGGAGTCCAGCAGTACTTC CSVGPGGVQQYF
. TRBJ2-1 TRBV27 . TGTGCCAGCAGTTTACTCGGGTCTTACTACAATGAGCAGTTCTTC CASSLLGSYYNEQFF
. TRBJ2-7 TRBV27 TRBD1 TGTGCCAGCAGTTTATCCACAGGGGTTACCTACGAGCAGTACTTC CASSLSTGVTYEQYF
. TRBJ2-7 TRBV5-1 TRBD2 TGCGCCAGCAGCTTGACGGGAGGGTCGGGAGAGCAGTACTTC CASSLTGGSGEQYF
. TRBJ2-1 TRBV5-4 . TGTGCCAGCAGCCTACTGGGAGGGGGGATGGATGAGCAGTTCTTC CASSLLGGGMDEQFF
. TRBJ1-4 TRBV27 . TGTGCCAGCAGTTTGGGAGATGAAAAACTGTTTTTT CASSLGDEKLFF
. TRBJ1-2 TRBV27 TRBD1 TGTGCCAGCAGTTCGACAGGGGGCTCCTATGGCTACACCTTC CASSSTGGSYGYTF